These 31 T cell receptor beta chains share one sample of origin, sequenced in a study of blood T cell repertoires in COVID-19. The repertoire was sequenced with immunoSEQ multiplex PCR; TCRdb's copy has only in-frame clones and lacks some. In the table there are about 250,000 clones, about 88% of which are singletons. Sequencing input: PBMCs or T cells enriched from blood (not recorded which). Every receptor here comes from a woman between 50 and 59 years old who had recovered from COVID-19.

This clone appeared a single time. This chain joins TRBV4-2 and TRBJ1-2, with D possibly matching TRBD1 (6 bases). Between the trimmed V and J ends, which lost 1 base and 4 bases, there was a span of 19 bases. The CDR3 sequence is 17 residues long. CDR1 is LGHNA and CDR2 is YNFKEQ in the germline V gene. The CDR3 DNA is TGTGCCAGCAGCCAAGCTACTATGGACAGCCCCGGCTATGGCTACACCTTC. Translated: CASSQATMDSPGYGYTF.

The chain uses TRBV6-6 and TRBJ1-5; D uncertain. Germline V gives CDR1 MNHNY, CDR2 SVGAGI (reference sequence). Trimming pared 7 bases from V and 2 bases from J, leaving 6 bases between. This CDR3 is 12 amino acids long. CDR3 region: CASTNGNQPQHF. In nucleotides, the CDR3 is TGTGCCAGCACCAATGGCAATCAGCCCCAGCATTTT.

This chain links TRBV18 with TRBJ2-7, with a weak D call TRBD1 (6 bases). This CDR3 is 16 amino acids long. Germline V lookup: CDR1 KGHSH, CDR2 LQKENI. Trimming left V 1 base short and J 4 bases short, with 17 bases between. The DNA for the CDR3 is TGTGCCAGCTCACCACAAAACCCTCAGACAGGTTACGAGCAGTACTTC. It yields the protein CASSPQNPQTGYEQYF.

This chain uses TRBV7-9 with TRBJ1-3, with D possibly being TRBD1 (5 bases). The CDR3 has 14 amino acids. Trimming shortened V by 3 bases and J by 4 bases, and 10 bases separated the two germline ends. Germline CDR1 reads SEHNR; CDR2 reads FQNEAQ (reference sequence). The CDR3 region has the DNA TGTGCCAGCAGCTTGGGGGGTGCAGGAAACACCATATATTTT. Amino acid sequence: CASSLGGAGNTIYF.

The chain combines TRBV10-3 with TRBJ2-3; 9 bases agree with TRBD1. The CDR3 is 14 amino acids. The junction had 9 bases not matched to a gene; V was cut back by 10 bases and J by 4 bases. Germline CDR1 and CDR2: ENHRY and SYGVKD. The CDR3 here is CASRQGEVADTQYF. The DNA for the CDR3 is TGTGCCAGCAGACAGGGGGAGGTTGCAGATACGCAGTATTTT.

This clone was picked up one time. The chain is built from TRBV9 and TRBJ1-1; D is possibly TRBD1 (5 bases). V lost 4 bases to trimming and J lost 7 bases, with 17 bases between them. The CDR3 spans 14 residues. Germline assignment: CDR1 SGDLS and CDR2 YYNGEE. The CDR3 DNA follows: TGTGCCAGCAGCCGGAACCCGGGACTTGGTGAAGCTTTCTTT. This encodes CASSRNPGLGEAFF. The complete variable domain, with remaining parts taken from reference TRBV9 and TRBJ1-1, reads DSGVTQTPKHLITATGQRVTLRCSPRSGDLSVYWYQQSLDQGLQFLIQYYNGEERAKGNILERFSAQQFPDLHSELNLSSLELGDSALYFCASSRNPGLGEAFFGQGTRLTVV.

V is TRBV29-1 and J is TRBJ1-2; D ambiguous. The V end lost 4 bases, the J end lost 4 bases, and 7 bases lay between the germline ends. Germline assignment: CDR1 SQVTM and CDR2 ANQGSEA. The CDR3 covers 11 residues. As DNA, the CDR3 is TGCAGCGTTGTATCGAGCTATGGCTACACCTTC. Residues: CSVVSSYGYTF. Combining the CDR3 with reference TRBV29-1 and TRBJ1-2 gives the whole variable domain SAVISQKPSRDICQRGTSLTIQCQVDSQVTMMFWYRQQPGQSLTLIATANQGSEATYESGFVIDKFPISRPNLTFSTLTVSNMSPEDSSIYLCSVVSSYGYTFGSGTRLTVV.

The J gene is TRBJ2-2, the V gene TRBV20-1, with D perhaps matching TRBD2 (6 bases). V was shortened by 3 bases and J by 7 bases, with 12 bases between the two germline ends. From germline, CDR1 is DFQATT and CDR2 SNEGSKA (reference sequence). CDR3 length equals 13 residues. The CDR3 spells CSASNRGNGELFF. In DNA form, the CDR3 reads TGCAGTGCTAGTAATCGGGGGAACGGGGAGCTGTTTTTT.

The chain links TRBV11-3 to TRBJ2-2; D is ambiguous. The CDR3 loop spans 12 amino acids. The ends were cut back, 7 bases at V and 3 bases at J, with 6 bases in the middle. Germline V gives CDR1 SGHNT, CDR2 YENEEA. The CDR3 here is CASTSDTGELFF. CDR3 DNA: TGTGCCAGCACCTCGGACACCGGGGAGCTGTTTTTT.

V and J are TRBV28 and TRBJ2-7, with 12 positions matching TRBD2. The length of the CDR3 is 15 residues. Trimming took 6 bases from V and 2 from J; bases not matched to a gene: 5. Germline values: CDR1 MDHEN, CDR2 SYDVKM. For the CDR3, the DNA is TGTGCCAGCAGCTCGAGGACTAGCGGGACCTACGAGCAGTACTTC. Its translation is CASSSRTSGTYEQYF.

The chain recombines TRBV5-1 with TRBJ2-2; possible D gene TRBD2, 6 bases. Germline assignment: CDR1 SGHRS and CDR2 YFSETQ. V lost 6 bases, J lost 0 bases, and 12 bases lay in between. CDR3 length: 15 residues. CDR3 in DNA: TGCGCCAGCAAGAGTAGCGGTCCGAACACCGGGGAGCTGTTTTTT. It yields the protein CASKSSGPNTGELFF.

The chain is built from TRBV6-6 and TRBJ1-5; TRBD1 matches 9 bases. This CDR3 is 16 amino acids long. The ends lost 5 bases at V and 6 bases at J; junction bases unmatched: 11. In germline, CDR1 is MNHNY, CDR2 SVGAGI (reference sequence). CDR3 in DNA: TGTGCCAGCAGTACCCCGGACAGGGGAGTCCGTCAGCCCCAGCATTTT. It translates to CASSTPDRGVRQPQHF.

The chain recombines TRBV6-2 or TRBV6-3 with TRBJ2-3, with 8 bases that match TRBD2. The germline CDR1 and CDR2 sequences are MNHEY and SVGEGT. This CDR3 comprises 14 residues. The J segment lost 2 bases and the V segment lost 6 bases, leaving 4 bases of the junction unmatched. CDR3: CASSLGRDTDTQYF. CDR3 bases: TGTGCCAGCAGCCTCGGGAGGGACACAGATACGCAGTATTTT.

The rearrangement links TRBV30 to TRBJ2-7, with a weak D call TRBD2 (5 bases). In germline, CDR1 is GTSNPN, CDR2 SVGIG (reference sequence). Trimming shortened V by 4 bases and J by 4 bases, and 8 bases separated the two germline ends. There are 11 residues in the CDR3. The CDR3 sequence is CAWNAGYEQYF. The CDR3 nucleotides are TGTGCCTGGAACGCGGGTTACGAGCAGTACTTC.

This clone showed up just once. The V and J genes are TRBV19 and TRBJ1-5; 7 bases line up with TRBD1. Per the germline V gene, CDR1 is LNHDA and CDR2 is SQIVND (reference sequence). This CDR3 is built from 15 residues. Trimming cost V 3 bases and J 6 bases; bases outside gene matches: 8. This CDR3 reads CASSIQQGLGQPQHF. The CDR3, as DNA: TGTGCCAGTAGTATTCAACAGGGGTTGGGTCAGCCCCAGCATTTT.

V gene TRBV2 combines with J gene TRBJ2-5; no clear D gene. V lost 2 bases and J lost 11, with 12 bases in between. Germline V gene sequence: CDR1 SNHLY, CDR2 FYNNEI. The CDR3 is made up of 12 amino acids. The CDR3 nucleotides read TGTGCCAGCAGTGAAAATAAAGCCCGACAGTACTTC. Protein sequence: CASSENKARQYF.

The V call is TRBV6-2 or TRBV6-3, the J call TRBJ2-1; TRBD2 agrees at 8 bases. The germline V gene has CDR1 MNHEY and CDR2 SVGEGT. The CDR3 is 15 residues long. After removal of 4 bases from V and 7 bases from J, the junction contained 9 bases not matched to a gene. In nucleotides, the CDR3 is TGTGCCAGCAGTTCGCCCGCGGGAGGATTGAATGAGCAGTTCTTC. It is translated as CASSSPAGGLNEQFF.

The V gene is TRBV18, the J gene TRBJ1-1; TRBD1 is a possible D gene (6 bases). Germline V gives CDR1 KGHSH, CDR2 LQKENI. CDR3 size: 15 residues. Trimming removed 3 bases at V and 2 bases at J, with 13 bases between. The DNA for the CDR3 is TGTGCCAGCTCACCGGTATTCAGGGGTAACACTGAAGCTTTCTTT. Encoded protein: CASSPVFRGNTEAFF.

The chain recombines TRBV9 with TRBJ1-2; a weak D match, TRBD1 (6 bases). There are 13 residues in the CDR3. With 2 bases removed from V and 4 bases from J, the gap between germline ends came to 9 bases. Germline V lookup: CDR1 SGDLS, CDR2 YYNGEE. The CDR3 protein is CASSVGGAYGYTF. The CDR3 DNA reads TGTGCCAGCAGCGTTGGGGGCGCCTATGGCTACACCTTC.

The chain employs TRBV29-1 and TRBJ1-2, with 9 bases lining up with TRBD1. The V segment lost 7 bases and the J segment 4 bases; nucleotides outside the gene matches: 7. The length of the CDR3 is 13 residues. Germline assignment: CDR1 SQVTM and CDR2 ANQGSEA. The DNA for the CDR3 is TGCAGCGCTGAGGGACAGGGTGGCTATGGCTACACCTTC. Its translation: CSAEGQGGYGYTF.

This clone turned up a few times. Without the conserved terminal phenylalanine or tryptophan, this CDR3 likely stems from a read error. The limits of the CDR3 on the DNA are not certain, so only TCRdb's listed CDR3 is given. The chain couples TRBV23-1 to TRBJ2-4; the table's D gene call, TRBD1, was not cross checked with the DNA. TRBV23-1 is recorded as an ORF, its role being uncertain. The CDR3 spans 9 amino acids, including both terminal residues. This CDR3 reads CASSQSTTA.

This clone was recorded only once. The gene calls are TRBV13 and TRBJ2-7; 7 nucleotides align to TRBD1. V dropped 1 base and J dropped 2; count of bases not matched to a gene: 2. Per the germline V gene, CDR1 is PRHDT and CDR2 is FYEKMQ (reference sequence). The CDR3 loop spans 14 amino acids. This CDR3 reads CASSLVGQTYEQYF. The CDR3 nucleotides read TGTGCCAGCAGCTTAGTGGGACAGACCTACGAGCAGTACTTC.

The CDR3 here is CAISDRTGGNREQYF. CDR3 DNA sequence: TGTGCCATCAGTGACCGGACAGGGGGAAATCGGGAGCAGTACTTC. J is TRBJ2-7 and V is TRBV10-3, with 10 bases lining up with TRBD1. Germline V lookup: CDR1 ENHRY, CDR2 SYGVKD. J gave up 7 bases and V 3 bases, and 9 bases lay outside the gene matches. This CDR3 is built from 15 residues.

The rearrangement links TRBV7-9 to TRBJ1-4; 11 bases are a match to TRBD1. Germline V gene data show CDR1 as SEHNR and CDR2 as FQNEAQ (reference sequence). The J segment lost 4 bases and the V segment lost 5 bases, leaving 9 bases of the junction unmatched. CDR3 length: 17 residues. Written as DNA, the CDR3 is TGTGCCAGCAGCCCACAGGACAGGGGGCTTTTTAATGAAAAACTGTTTTTT. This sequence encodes CASSPQDRGLFNEKLFF.

The CDR3 reads CASSRLAGKETQYF. The CDR3 nucleotides are TGTGCCAGCAGTCGACTAGCGGGAAAAGAGACCCAGTACTTC. The gene calls are TRBV2 and TRBJ2-5; TRBD2 matches at 11 bases. The V and J ends lost 5 bases and 3 bases, in that order; junction bases with no gene match: 2. Germline lookup yields CDR1 SNHLY and CDR2 FYNNEI. This CDR3 region has 14 residues.

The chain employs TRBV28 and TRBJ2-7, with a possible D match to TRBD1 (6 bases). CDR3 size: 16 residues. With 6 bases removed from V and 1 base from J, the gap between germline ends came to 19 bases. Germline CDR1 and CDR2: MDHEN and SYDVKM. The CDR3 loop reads CASSYTPWDISYEQYF. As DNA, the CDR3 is TGTGCCAGCAGCTACACTCCCTGGGACATATCCTACGAGCAGTACTTC.

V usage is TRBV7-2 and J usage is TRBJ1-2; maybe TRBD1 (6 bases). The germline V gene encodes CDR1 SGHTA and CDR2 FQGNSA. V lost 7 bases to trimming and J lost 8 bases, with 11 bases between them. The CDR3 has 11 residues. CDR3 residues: CASTSGVGYTF. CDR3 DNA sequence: TGTGCCAGCACCTCAGGGGTCGGCTACACCTTC.

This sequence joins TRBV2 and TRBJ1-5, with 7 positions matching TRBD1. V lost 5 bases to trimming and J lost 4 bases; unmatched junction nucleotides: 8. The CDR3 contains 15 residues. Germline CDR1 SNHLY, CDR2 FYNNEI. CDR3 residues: CASSLQGLRNQPQHF. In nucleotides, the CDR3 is TGTGCCAGCAGTCTACAGGGGTTGAGGAATCAGCCCCAGCATTTT.

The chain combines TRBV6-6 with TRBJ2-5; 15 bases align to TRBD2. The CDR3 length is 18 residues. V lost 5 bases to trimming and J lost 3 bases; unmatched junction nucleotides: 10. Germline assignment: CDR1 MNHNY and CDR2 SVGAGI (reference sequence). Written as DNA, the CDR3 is TGTGCCAGCAGTCGAGGGGGACTAGCGGGAGGAACTAAAGAGACCCAGTACTTC. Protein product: CASSRGGLAGGTKETQYF.

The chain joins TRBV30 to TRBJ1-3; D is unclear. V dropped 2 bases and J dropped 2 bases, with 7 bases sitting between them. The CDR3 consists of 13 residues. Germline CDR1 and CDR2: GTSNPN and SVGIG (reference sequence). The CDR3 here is CAWSLSPGNTIYF. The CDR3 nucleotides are TGTGCCTGGAGTCTTTCCCCTGGAAACACCATATATTTT.

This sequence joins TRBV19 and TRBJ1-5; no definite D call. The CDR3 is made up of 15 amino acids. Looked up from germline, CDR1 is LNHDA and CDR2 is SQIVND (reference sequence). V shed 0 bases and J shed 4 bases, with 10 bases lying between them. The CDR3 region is CASSIDIRVNQPQHF. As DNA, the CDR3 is TGTGCCAGTAGTATAGACATTCGGGTGAATCAGCCCCAGCATTTT.